This T cell receptor beta chain was recorded in a study of beta chain features in type 1 diabetes (dated by TCRdb to about 2018). Regarding the study in general: Mean age, gender distribution, total cell number and subset yield were not different between patients and healthy donors. Across all samples, fewer than 110,000,000 sorted cells were examined, and cell number per subset correlated strongly with RNA yield. The study compared the TCRB repertoires of sorted circulating CD4+ T cell subsets in recently diagnosed type 1 diabetes patients with those in matched healthy donors. Naive and central memory subsets were obtained from all 30 or so donors, but regulatory and stem cell-like memory subsets were isolated from only 8 patients and roughly 8 healthy donors. The study at large found these results: Type 1 diabetes patients showed a moderate but significant shortening of TCRB CDR3 length in all four CD4+ subsets. Sequencing cDNA rather than genomic DNA could over-represent highly expressing activated cells, although activation and CD3 levels did not differ between groups. HLA sub-analyses involved small numbers of individuals, so any influence of HLA type on TCRB rearrangement remained unresolved. Shorter templates might be favored by PCR, yet because patient and control samples were amplified and corrected together, any such skew would affect both groups equally. The naive, central memory and regulatory TCRB repertoires appeared to resemble one another more closely among patients than among healthy donors. Fewer insertions and more nucleotide deletions at VDJ recombination sites were observed in patients with type 1 diabetes, implying thymic rearrangement abnormalities.

The entire amount of isolated RNA was reverse transcribed using the High Capacity cDNA Reverse Transcription Kit, so the sequenced TCRB transcripts were expressed ones. Deep immunoSEQ sequencing was performed on naive, central memory and regulatory T cell samples, with an average of roughly 3.6 million total reads per sample. Sorted cells were lysed in RLT buffer and RNA was extracted with DNase-treated RNeasy Micro or Mini kits, depending on cell number. Each cell subset was processed separately to prevent cross-contamination, with patient and healthy donor samples processed together. Using the immunoSEQ multiplex PCR, TCRB sequences were amplified from cDNA into 87-bp fragments spanning the CDR3 region. Sequencing of the amplicons was done on the Illumina HiSeq platform. As for the authors' bioinformatics: PCR bias was computationally corrected using synthetic template baselines, reads within Hamming distance 2 were collapsed, and singletons that could not be merged were discarded. Reads were aligned against IMGT so that V, D and J genes, CDR3 length and insertions or deletions at six rearrangement sites could be assigned. Within each subset, clonotype counts were normalized to sorted cell number, and only after that were true diversity and Gini coefficients computed with the tcR R package. Repertoire sharing was quantified using the overlap coefficient calculated on TCRB nucleotide sequences. Out-of-frame TCRB sequences from naive cells were analyzed as a proxy for the pre-selection repertoire. This is the immuneACCESS table as TCRdb keeps it, with only in-frame sequences that have V and J called. A part of the clones is gone; compared with another copy, unresolved V genes explain less than half, and the rest is unexplained. The DNA was the basis for D and trimming; V, J and clone size are from that table. In all, the sample holds about 710,000 clones, and more than 13% of those were seen once. The ten largest clonotypes hold approximately 0.043% of the sample.

Of note for this clone: Its antigen remains unidentified. Per-base quality was not reported, and no clone a single base away is much larger than it. The identical CDR3 is also encoded by other nucleotide sequences in the sample.

Each donor gave one peripheral blood draw, about 110 mL on average, collected into heparinised tubes. A BD FACSAria II was used to sort naive, central memory, regulatory and stem cell-like memory CD4+ T cells with a panel that included CD45RO, CCR7, CD25, CD127, CD95 and CD27. Purity was above 95% for every sorted population. PBMCs were isolated right away by Lymphoprep density gradient centrifugation and were stained directly, without culture. So that batch effects would be minimized, each experiment stained and sorted samples in pairs, pairing one healthy donor with one patient. Sequencing input: naive CD4+ T cells from blood. The cell subset or site label of this sample denotes: true naive CD4+ T cells. This clonotype was sampled from a young man with type 1 diabetes.

The CDR3 protein: CASSLGQASDTQYF. The DNA is TGCGCCAGCAGCCTGGGACAGGCTTCAGATACGCAGTATTTT. The rearranged segments are TRBV5-1 and TRBJ2-3; 8 middle bases align to TRBD1. V and J are trimmed by 4 bases and 4 bases, and the gene matches miss 5 bases of the junction. Inclusive of the bounding cysteine and phenylalanine, the CDR3 is 14 residues long. CDR3 DNA is the only sequence kept; it has 42 bases, read in frame from the first base. The germline V gene gives CDR1 as SGHRS and CDR2 as YFSETQ.